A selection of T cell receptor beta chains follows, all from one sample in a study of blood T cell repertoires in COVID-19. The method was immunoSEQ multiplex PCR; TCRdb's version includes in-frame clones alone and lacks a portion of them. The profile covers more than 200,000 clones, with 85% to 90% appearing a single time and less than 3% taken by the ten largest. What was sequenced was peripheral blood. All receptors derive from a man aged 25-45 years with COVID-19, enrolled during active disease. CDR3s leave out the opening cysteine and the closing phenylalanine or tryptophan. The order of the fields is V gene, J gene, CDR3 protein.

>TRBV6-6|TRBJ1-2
AAGEGGELNYGYT
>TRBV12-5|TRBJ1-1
ASGLRGRNTEAF
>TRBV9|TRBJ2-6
ASSVVSWSGANVLT
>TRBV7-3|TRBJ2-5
ASSSDSGAQY
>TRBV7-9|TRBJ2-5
ASSLRQGVGETQY
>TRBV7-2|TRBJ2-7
ASSPQGSHEQY
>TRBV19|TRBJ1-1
ASSDPRGAPNTEAF
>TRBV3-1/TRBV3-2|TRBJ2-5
ASSQDLTVQETQY
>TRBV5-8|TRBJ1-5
ASSSGIWTGVNQPQH
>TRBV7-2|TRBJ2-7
ASSAARGKYEQY
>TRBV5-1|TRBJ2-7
ASSFLPGTQFSVYEQY
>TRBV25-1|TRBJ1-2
ASSERQGARGYT
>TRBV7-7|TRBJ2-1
ASSLLAGVSEQF
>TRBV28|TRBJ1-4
ASSIPGTGYEKLF
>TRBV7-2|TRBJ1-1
ASSLIPQGRTEAF